This TCR beta chain was sequenced during a study of T cells expressing NK-cell markers. TCRdb reprocessed the 5' RACE reads, with one entry per CDR3 protein and no DNA. Its table lists 250,000 to 300,000 distinct CDR3 sequences. CDR3 length equals 15 residues. Germline V gene lookup returns CDR1 MDHEN and CDR2 SYDVKM. This sequence originates from a woman aged 18 to 75 in good health. The V and J genes are TRBV28 and TRBJ1-2. Source material: blood T cells: a sorted CD56 or NKG2C T cell subset, CD4+ or CD8+ T cells, or bulk PBMC T cells (not recorded which). CDR3 sequence: CAAASGQRANYGYTF.